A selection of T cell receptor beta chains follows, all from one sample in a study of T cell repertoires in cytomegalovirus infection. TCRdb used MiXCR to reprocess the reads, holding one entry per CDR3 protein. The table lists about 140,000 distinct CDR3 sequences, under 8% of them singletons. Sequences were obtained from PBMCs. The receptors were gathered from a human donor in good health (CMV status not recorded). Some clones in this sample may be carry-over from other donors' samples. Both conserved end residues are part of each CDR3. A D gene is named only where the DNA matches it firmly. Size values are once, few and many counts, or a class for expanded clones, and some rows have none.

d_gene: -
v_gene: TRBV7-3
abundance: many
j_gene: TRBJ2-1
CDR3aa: CASSLHRNDNEQFF
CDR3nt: TGTGCCAGCAGCTTACACAGAAATGATAATGAGCAGTTCTTC

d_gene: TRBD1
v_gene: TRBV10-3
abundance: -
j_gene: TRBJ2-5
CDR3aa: CAIRSGTEETQYF
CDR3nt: TGTGCCATCAGATCCGGGACAGAAGAGACCCAGTACTTC

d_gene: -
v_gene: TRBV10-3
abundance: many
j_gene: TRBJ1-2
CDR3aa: CAISESAEANYGYTF
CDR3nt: TGTGCCATCAGTGAGTCGGCCGAAGCTAACTATGGCTACACCTTC

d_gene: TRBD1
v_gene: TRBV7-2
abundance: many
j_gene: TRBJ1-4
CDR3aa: CASSPRTGTNEKLFF
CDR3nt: TGTGCCAGCAGCCCCCGGACAGGGACTAATGAAAAACTGTTTTTT

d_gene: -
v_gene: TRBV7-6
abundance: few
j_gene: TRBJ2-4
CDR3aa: CASSLGAGGSENIQYF
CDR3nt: TGTGCCAGCAGCCTTGGGGCCGGAGGGTCCGAAAACATTCAGTACTTC

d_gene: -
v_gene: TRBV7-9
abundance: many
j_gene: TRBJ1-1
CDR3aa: CASSLVSWEPEAFF
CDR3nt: TGTGCCAGCAGCTTAGTGTCTTGGGAGCCCGAAGCTTTCTTT

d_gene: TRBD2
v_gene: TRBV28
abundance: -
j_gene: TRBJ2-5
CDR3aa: CASSGGGSRETQYF
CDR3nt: TGTGCCAGCAGCGGGGGGGGATCCCGAGAGACCCAGTACTTC

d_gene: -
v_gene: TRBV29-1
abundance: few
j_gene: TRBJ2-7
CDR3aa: CSVALGPEQYF
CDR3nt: TGCAGCGTGGCGTTGGGACCCGAGCAGTACTTC

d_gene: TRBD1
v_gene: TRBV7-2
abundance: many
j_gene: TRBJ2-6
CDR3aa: CASSLETGPGGANVLTF
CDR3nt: TGTGCCAGCAGCTTGGAGACAGGGCCGGGGGGGGCCAACGTCCTGACTTTC

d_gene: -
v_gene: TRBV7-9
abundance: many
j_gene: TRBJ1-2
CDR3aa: CASSFGTPSNYGYTF
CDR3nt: TGTGCCAGCAGCTTTGGGACACCTTCTAACTATGGCTACACCTTC

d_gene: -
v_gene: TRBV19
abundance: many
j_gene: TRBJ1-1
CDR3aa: CASSPHLTLNTEAFF
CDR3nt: TGTGCCAGTAGTCCCCATTTGACCTTGAACACTGAAGCTTTCTTT

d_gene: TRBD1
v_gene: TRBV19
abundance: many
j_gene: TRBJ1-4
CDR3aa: CASSLGTANEKLFF
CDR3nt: TGTGCCAGTAGCCTCGGGACAGCTAATGAAAAACTGTTTTTT

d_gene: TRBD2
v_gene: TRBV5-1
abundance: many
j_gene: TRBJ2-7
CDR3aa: CASSVGTSGIYEQYF
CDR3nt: TGCGCCAGCAGCGTCGGGACTAGCGGGATCTACGAGCAGTACTTC

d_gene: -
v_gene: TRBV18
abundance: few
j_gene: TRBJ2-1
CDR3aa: CASSPPPRQDNEQFF
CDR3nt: TGTGCCAGCTCACCACCCCCCCGGCAAGACAATGAGCAGTTCTTC

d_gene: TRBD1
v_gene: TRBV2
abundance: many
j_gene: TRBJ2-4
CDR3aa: CASSWTGIAKNIQYF
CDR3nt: TGTGCCAGCAGTTGGACAGGAATAGCCAAAAACATTCAGTACTTC

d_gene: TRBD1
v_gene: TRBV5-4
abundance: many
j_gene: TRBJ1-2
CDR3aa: CASSLAPDRDYGYTF
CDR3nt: TGTGCCAGCAGCTTGGCCCCAGACAGGGACTATGGCTACACCTTC

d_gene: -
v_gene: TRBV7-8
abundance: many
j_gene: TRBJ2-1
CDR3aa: CASSFLRDGVPFF
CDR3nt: TGTGCCAGCAGCTTCCTCCGGGACGGGGTTCCGTTCTTC

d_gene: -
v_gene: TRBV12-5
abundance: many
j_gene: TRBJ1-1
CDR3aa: CASVGGGWFGTEAFF
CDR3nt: TGTGCTAGTGTTGGTGGGGGCTGGTTCGGCACTGAAGCTTTCTTT

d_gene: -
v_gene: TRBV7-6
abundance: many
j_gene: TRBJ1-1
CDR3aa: CASRGPGRGNTEAFF
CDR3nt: TGTGCCAGCAGGGGTCCGGGCAGGGGAAATACTGAAGCTTTCTTT

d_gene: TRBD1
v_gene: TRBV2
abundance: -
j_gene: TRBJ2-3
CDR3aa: CASSALDRDGADTQYF
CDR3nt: TGTGCCAGCAGTGCCCTGGACAGGGACGGGGCAGATACGCAGTATTTT

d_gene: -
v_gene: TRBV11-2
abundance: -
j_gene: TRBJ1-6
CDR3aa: CASSPSRGMGAPLHF
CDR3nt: TGTGCCAGCAGCCCCTCAAGGGGGATGGGGGCACCCCTCCACTTT